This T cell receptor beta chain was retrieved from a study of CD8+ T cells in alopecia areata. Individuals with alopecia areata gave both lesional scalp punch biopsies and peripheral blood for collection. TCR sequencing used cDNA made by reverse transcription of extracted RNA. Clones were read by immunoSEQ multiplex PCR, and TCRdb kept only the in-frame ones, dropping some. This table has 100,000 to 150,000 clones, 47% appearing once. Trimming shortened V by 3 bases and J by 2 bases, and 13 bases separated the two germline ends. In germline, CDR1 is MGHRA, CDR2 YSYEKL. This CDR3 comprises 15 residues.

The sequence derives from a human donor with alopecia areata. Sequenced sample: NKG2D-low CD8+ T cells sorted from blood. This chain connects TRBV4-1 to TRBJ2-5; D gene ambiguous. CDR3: CASSHLDEIQETQYF. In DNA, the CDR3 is TGCGCCAGCAGCCACCTGGATGAGATTCAAGAGACCCAGTACTTC.